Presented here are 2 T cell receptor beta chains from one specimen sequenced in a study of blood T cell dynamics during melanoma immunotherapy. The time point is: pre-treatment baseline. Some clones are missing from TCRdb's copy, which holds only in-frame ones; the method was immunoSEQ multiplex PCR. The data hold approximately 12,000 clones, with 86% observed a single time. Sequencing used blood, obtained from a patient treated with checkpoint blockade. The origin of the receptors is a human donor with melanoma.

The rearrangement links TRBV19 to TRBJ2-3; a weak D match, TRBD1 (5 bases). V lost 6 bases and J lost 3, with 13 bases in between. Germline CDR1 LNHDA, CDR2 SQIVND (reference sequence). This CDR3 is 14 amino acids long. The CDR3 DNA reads TGTGCCAGTAGCTCTACAGGATCGACAGATACGCAGTATTTT. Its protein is CASSSTGSTDTQYF.

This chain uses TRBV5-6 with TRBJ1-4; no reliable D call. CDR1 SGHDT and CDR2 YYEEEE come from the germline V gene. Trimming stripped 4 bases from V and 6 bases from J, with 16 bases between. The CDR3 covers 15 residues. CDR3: CASSLYGRRDEKLFF. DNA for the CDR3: TGTGCCAGCAGCCTCTACGGGCGCCGAGATGAAAAACTGTTTTTT.